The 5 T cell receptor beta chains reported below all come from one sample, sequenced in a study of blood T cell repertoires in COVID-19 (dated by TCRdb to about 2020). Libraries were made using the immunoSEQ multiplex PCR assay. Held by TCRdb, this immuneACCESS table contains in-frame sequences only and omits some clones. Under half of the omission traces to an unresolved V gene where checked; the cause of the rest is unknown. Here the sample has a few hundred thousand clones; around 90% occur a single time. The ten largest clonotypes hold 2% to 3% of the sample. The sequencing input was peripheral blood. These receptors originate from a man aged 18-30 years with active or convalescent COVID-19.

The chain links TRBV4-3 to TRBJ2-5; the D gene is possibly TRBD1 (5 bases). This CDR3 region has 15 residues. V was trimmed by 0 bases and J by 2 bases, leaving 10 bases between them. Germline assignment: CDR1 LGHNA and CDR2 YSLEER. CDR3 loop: CASSQDYRFQETQYF. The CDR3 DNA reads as TGCGCCAGCAGCCAAGACTACAGGTTTCAAGAGACCCAGTACTTC.

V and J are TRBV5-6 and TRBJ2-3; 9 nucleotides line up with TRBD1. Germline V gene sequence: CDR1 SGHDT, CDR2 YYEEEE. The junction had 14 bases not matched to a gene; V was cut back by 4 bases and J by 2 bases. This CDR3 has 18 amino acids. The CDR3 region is CASSIRDRELKTTDTQYF. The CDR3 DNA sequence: TGTGCCAGCAGCATCCGGGACAGGGAACTTAAAACCACAGATACGCAGTATTTT.

The CDR3 region is CASGAGARDTEAFF. Here the CDR3 DNA reads TGTGCCAGCGGGGCAGGGGCGAGGGACACTGAAGCTTTCTTT. The V call is TRBV5-5, the J call TRBJ1-1; D perhaps matches TRBD1 (6 bases). The CDR3 spans 14 residues. V lost 7 bases to trimming and J lost 3 bases, with 16 bases between them. From germline, CDR1 is SGHKS and CDR2 YYEKEE (reference sequence).

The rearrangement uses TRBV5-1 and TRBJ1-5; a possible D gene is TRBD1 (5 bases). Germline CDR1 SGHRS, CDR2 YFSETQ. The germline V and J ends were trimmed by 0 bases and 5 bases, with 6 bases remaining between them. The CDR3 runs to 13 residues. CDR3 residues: CASSLVGDQPQHF. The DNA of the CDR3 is TGCGCCAGCAGCTTGGTAGGGGATCAGCCCCAGCATTTT. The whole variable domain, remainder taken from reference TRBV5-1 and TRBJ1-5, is KAGVTQTPRYLIKTRGQQVTLSCSPISGHRSVSWYQQTPGQGLQFLFEYFSETQRNKGNFPGRFSGRQFSNSRSEMNVSTLELGDSALYLCASSLVGDQPQHFGDGTRLSIL.

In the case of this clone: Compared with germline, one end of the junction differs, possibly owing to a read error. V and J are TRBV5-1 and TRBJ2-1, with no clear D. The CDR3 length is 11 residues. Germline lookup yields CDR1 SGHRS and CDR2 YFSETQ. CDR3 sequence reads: CASSVYDEQFF. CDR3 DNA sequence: TGCGCCAGCAGCGTCTACGATGAGCAGTTCTTC.